These 5 T cell receptor beta chains share one sample of origin, sequenced in a study of T cells in Graves' hyperthyroidism and ophthalmopathy. The source material, RNA transcripts, was used to amplify TCR beta CDR3 regions. First-round RT-PCR with HTBI primers amplified the TCR CDR3 region. A single record per CDR3 protein comes from TCRdb applying MiXCR to the multiplex PCR reads. The table has approximately 430,000 distinct CDR3 sequences, 14% to 15% seen once. The sequencing input was blood. These receptors all come from a man younger than 35 with Graves' ophthalmopathy.

In its sample, this clonotype was seen a few times. The gene calls are TRBV4-2 and TRBJ2-7; D gene uncertain. CDR3 size: 14 residues. V gave up 6 bases and J gave up 0 bases, with 12 bases separating them. The germline CDR1 and CDR2 sequences are LGHNA and YNFKEQ. For the CDR3, the DNA is TGTGCCAGCAGTCCGGATAAGGGCTCCTACGAGCAGTACTTC. Amino acid sequence: CASSPDKGSYEQYF.

This clonotype has a handful of counts. The V call is TRBV10-3, the J call TRBJ2-3; a weak D match, TRBD1 (5 bases). CDR3 length: 14 amino acids. Germline values: CDR1 ENHRY, CDR2 SYGVKD. Trimming pared 4 bases from V and 0 bases from J, leaving 8 bases between. The CDR3 nucleotides read TGTGCCATCAGTGGGGGCCTGAGCACAGATACGCAGTATTTT. This encodes CAISGGLSTDTQYF.

This clonotype has a count of ten or more. In DNA, the CDR3 is TGCAGTGCTAGGGACGGAGAGGACAATGAGCAGTTCTTC. As protein: CSARDGEDNEQFF. This rearrangement joins TRBV20-1 to TRBJ2-1, with D uncertain. CDR3 length: 13 residues. Germline values: CDR1 DFQATT, CDR2 SNEGSKA (reference sequence). Trimming took off 3 bases at V and 5 bases at J, with 11 bases between the two ends.

This clonotype was counted many times. The gene calls are TRBV27 and TRBJ2-5; D ambiguous. The V gene lost 2 bases and the J gene lost 0 bases, with 7 bases spanning the gap. Germline V gene data show CDR1 as MNHEY and CDR2 as SMNVEV (reference sequence). CDR3 length equals 14 residues. The CDR3 DNA sequence: TGTGCCAGCAGTTTACTGGGTAACCAAGAGACCCAGTACTTC. Residues: CASSLLGNQETQYF.

This clonotype was observed many times. V gene TRBV6-1 combines with J gene TRBJ2-1; weak D call: TRBD1 (5 bases). The CDR3 has 15 residues. V was trimmed by 9 bases and J by 0 bases, leaving 15 bases between them. Germline-derived CDR1 and CDR2 are MNHNS and SASEGT. The CDR3 bases are TGTGCCAGTTTGAAACAGGTAACCTCCTACAATGAGCAGTTCTTC. Translating it yields CASLKQVTSYNEQFF.